The next 17 T cell receptor beta chains were all read from a single sample in a study of blood T cell repertoires in COVID-19. Clones were read by immunoSEQ multiplex PCR, and TCRdb kept only the in-frame ones, dropping some. The table includes 110,000 to 150,000 clones, around four fifths detected once. Sequencing was carried out using peripheral blood. All receptors derive from a human donor in a cohort sampled during active COVID-19.

CDR3 protein: CASSRRNEQFF. For the CDR3, the DNA is TGTGCCAGCAGCAGGCGGAATGAGCAGTTCTTC. The chain has TRBV21-1 and TRBJ2-1; the table assigns TRBD2, which was not confirmed against the DNA. TRBV21-1 is assigned pseudogene status. This CDR3 is 11 amino acids long.

This chain joins TRBV21-1 and TRBJ2-1; TRBD2 is the table's D call, not checked against the DNA. TRBV21-1 represents a pseudogene. The length of the CDR3 is 18 residues. In nucleotides, the CDR3 is TGTGCCAGCAGCAAAGAGCGGAGCGGGAGTTGTGGGTACAATGAGCAGTTCTTC. It is translated as CASSKERSGSCGYNEQFF.

This clone was seen only a few times. This sequence joins TRBV19 and TRBJ1-5; no clear D. Trimming took off 6 bases at V and 5 bases at J, with 14 bases between the two ends. Germline CDR1 and CDR2: LNHDA and SQIVND (reference sequence). The CDR3 covers 14 residues. This CDR3 reads CASSRESGDQPQHF. CDR3 DNA: TGTGCCAGTAGCCGGGAGTCCGGGGATCAGCCCCAGCATTTT.

The V and J genes are TRBV18 and TRBJ1-4, with 7 bases identical to TRBD1. This CDR3 contains 14 residues. In germline, CDR1 is KGHSH, CDR2 LQKENI. J lost 5 bases, V lost 3 bases, and 3 bases had no gene match. In DNA form, the CDR3 reads TGTGCCAGCTCACCCGGGACAGACAATGAAAAACTGTTTTTT. Translated, it gives CASSPGTDNEKLFF.

In this sample, this clone turned up a few times. The chain recombines TRBV24-1 with TRBJ1-5; TRBD1 aligns across 9 bases. CDR1 KGHDR and CDR2 SFDVKD come from the germline V gene. The CDR3 length is 13 residues. After removal of 7 bases from V and 5 bases from J, the junction contained 2 bases not matched to a gene. The CDR3 here is CATSDRGYQPQHF. The CDR3 nucleotides read TGTGCCACCAGCGACAGGGGGTATCAGCCCCAGCATTTT.

The CDR3 DNA reads TGCGCCAGCAGTCAACAGGGTTCAAGGGCTGAAGCTTTCTTT. As protein: CASSQQGSRAEAFF. The chain links TRBV23-1 to TRBJ1-1, with D possibly matching TRBD1 (5 bases). TRBV23-1 is marked as an open reading frame, function uncertain. Trimming cost V 2 bases and J 6 bases, with 13 bases left between them. The CDR3 spans 14 residues.

The rearrangement joins TRBV5-1 to TRBJ2-1; 14 bases line up with TRBD2. V shed 4 bases, J shed 9 bases, and the junction held 9 bases outside the gene matches. Germline assignment: CDR1 SGHRS and CDR2 YFSETQ. The CDR3 runs to 16 residues. CDR3 sequence reads: CASSPPGTSGSFEQFF. Written as DNA, the CDR3 is TGCGCCAGCAGCCCGCCCGGGACTAGCGGGAGTTTTGAGCAGTTCTTC.

The gene calls are TRBV4-1 and TRBJ2-1, with 9 bases matching TRBD2. The CDR3 spans 15 residues. Looked up from germline, CDR1 is MGHRA and CDR2 is YSYEKL. Unmatched junction bases numbered 6, after V lost 7 bases and J lost 2 bases. In DNA, the CDR3 is TGCGCCAGCACCTGGGCGGGAGGGCCCTACAATGAGCAGTTCTTC. It yields the protein CASTWAGGPYNEQFF.

V usage is TRBV7-3 and J usage is TRBJ2-1; TRBD2 might be the D (6 bases). This CDR3 contains 14 residues. Germline V CDR1 and CDR2: SGHTA, FQGTGA. Trimming pared 3 bases from V and 5 bases from J, leaving 11 bases between. This chain's CDR3 is CASSFSGTNNEQFF. As DNA, the CDR3 is TGTGCCAGCAGCTTTAGCGGTACAAACAATGAGCAGTTCTTC. Complete variable domain (other parts from reference TRBV7-3 and TRBJ2-1): GAGVSQTPSNKVTEKGKYVELRCDPISGHTALYWYRQSLGQGPEFLIYFQGTGAADDSGLPNDRFFAVRPEGSVSTLKIQRTERGDSAVYLCASSFSGTNNEQFFGPGTRLTVL.

This sequence joins TRBV18 and TRBJ2-1, with TRBD1 matching over 7 bases. J lost 4 bases, V lost 3 bases, and 6 bases had no gene match. Germline V gives CDR1 KGHSH, CDR2 LQKENI. This CDR3 spans 15 amino acids. CDR3 protein: CASSPLGTAYNEQFF. The CDR3 DNA reads TGTGCCAGCTCACCTCTCGGGACAGCTTACAATGAGCAGTTCTTC.

The V gene is TRBV7-9, the J gene TRBJ1-5; D unclear. The CDR3 covers 13 residues. Germline lookup yields CDR1 SEHNR and CDR2 FQNEAQ (reference sequence). The V gene lost 1 base and the J gene lost 7 bases, with 8 bases spanning the gap. CDR3 nucleotides: TGTGCCAGCAGCTTAGAAGAGGGACAGCCCCAGCATTTT. As protein: CASSLEEGQPQHF.

A few counts support this clone. The chain recombines TRBV19 with TRBJ2-2, with D possibly matching TRBD2 (5 bases). The CDR3 covers 15 residues. Trimming stripped 1 base from V and 1 base from J, with 7 bases between. Germline CDR1 LNHDA, CDR2 SQIVND (reference sequence). CDR3 amino acids: CASSIARGNTGELFF. As DNA, the CDR3 is TGTGCCAGTAGTATAGCACGGGGGAACACCGGGGAGCTGTTTTTT.

V gene TRBV28 combines with J gene TRBJ2-3; the D gene is possibly TRBD2 (6 bases). The CDR3 has 15 amino acids. V was pared by 5 bases and J by 3 bases, with 15 bases between. The germline gives CDR1 MDHEN, CDR2 SYDVKM. DNA of the CDR3: TGTGCCAGCAGTCCGCCGGTTGGGGGGACAGATACGCAGTATTTT. Translated: CASSPPVGGTDTQYF.

This clone was found once. The rearrangement joins TRBV24-1 to TRBJ2-7; D perhaps matches TRBD1 (5 bases). The V end was cut by 7 bases, the J end by 4 bases, with 10 bases between. The CDR3 loop spans 12 amino acids. CDR1 KGHDR and CDR2 SFDVKD come from the germline V gene. CDR3 amino acids: CATRVRGYEQYF. The CDR3 DNA is TGTGCCACCAGAGTTAGGGGATACGAGCAGTACTTC.

The CDR3, as DNA: TGTGCCAGCAGTTATTCAAAGCGGGAGGGCTACGAGCAGTACTTC. Translation: CASSYSKREGYEQYF. This chain connects TRBV6-2 or TRBV6-3 to TRBJ2-7; TRBD2 agrees at 10 bases. The CDR3 totals 15 residues. Germline trimming cut 3 bases from V and 3 bases from J; bases unmatched to any gene: 5. CDR1 and CDR2 from the germline V gene are MNHEY and SVGEGT.

The chain recombines TRBV7-2 with TRBJ1-5; weak D call: TRBD1 (5 bases). CDR1 and CDR2 (germline): SGHTA, FQGNSA. Between the trimmed V and J ends, which lost 5 bases and 5 bases, there was a span of 10 bases. CDR3 length equals 13 residues. The CDR3 nucleotides read TGTGCCAGCAGCCTCCAGGGATATCAGCCCCAGCATTTT. Translating it yields CASSLQGYQPQHF.

The rearrangement uses TRBV7-9 and TRBJ2-3; 9 bases fit TRBD1. Unmatched junction bases numbered 10, after V lost 4 bases and J lost 2 bases. From germline, CDR1 is SEHNR and CDR2 FQNEAQ (reference sequence). The CDR3 runs 17 residues. The chain's CDR3 is CASSSPNRDRATDTQYF. Here the CDR3 DNA reads TGTGCCAGCAGCTCCCCGAACCGGGACAGGGCCACAGATACGCAGTATTTT.